The 10 T cell receptor beta chains below were found in one sample sequenced in a study of blood T cell repertoires in COVID-19. Assay: immunoSEQ multiplex PCR; the TCRdb copy retains only in-frame clones and omits some. The table shows about 150,000 clones, with approximately 91% occurring only once. Sequencing used peripheral blood. The receptors were sampled from a man in his late teens or twenties with COVID-19, enrolled during active disease.

The chain is built from TRBV5-1 and TRBJ1-2; 11 nucleotides line up with TRBD1. Losses at the gene ends were 0 bases for V and 2 bases for J; bases not matched to a gene: 9. Germline loops: CDR1 SGHRS, CDR2 YFSETQ. This CDR3 comprises 18 residues. CDR3 residues: CASSLGFGTGGTNYGYTF. CDR3 nucleotide sequence: TGCGCCAGCAGCTTGGGGTTCGGGACAGGGGGAACCAACTATGGCTACACCTTC.

The chain combines TRBV7-9 with TRBJ2-7; possible D gene TRBD1, 6 bases. V was shortened by 1 base and J by 4 bases, with 17 bases between the two germline ends. The CDR3 consists of 16 residues. Germline loops: CDR1 SEHNR, CDR2 FQNEAQ (reference sequence). Here the CDR3 reads CASSLGALTGLYEQYF. The CDR3 DNA sequence: TGTGCCAGCAGCTTAGGCGCTCTTACAGGGCTTTACGAGCAGTACTTC.

This chain links TRBV18 with TRBJ2-2; the D gene is possibly TRBD2 (6 bases). This CDR3 is 14 amino acids long. Trimming stripped 6 bases from V and 1 base from J, with 9 bases between. Germline V gene lookup returns CDR1 KGHSH and CDR2 LQKENI. The CDR3 sequence: CASSPGRNTGELFF. CDR3 coding DNA: TGTGCCAGCTCCCCCGGGAGGAACACCGGGGAGCTGTTTTTT.

In nucleotides, the CDR3 is TGTGCCACCAGCGCCGACAGGGGTGTCGATCAGCCCCAGCATTTT. Translated, it gives CATSADRGVDQPQHF. The V call is TRBV15, the J call TRBJ1-5; TRBD1 agrees at 8 bases. The CDR3 consists of 15 residues. Germline assignment: CDR1 LNHNV and CDR2 YYDKDF (reference sequence). Trimming took 5 bases from V and 5 from J; bases not matched to a gene: 8.

The chain links TRBV19 to TRBJ2-1, with D tentatively TRBD2 (5 bases). The ends were cut back, 8 bases at V and 0 bases at J, with 17 bases in the middle. The CDR3 contains 16 residues. Looked up from germline, CDR1 is LNHDA and CDR2 is SQIVND (reference sequence). For the CDR3, the DNA is TGTGCCAGTCCCTACCGCCTAGGGAGCTCCTACAATGAGCAGTTCTTC. Translation gives CASPYRLGSSYNEQFF.

This chain joins TRBV15 and TRBJ1-1; 9 nucleotides match TRBD1. This CDR3 has 15 amino acids. The V segment lost 0 bases and the J segment 2 bases; nucleotides outside the gene matches: 1. Germline assignment: CDR1 LNHNV and CDR2 YYDKDF (reference sequence). The CDR3 DNA reads TGTGCCACCAGCAGAGAGACAGGGGGAAACACTGAAGCTTTCTTT. Its translation is CATSRETGGNTEAFF. Combining the CDR3 with reference TRBV15 and TRBJ1-1 gives the whole variable domain DAMVIQNPRYQVTQFGKPVTLSCSQTLNHNVMYWYQQKSSQAPKLLFHYYDKDFNNEADTPDNFQSRRPNTSFCFLDIRSPGLGDTAMYLCATSRETGGNTEAFFGQGTRLTVV.

The chain employs TRBV3-1 (or the pseudogene TRBV3-2) and TRBJ2-2; TRBD1 is a possible D gene (5 bases). Germline V gene sequence: CDR1 LGHDT, CDR2 YNNKEL (reference sequence). V was shortened by 4 bases and J by 2 bases, with 14 bases between the two germline ends. The CDR3 has 16 amino acids. The CDR3 is CASSPRTSLNTGELFF. CDR3 nucleotide sequence: TGTGCCAGCAGCCCGAGGACATCCCTAAACACCGGGGAGCTGTTTTTT.

The chain recombines TRBV19 with TRBJ2-3; D is possibly TRBD1 (5 bases). Germline CDR1 is LNHDA and CDR2 is SQIVND (reference sequence). V shed 5 bases and J shed 5 bases, with 11 bases lying between them. The CDR3 is 13 amino acids. CDR3 coding DNA: TGTGCCAGTAGTCGGCCAGGGCTAGATACGCAGTATTTT. Amino acid sequence: CASSRPGLDTQYF.

The DNA for the CDR3 is TGTGCCAGCAGTGACTTCCCCGGACAGGGGCACTACGAGCAGTACTTC. Its translation is CASSDFPGQGHYEQYF. The V and J genes are TRBV6-4 and TRBJ2-7, with 9 bases matching TRBD1. CDR1 is MRHNA, CDR2 SNTAGT, per germline. V shed 1 base and J 3 bases; nucleotides not matched to a gene: 7. The CDR3 contains 16 residues.

The chain combines TRBV20-1 with TRBJ1-6; 7 bases align to TRBD1. With V trimmed by 3 bases and J by 7 bases, 12 bases remained unmatched. The CDR3 covers 16 residues. Looked up from germline, CDR1 is DFQATT and CDR2 is SNEGSKA (reference sequence). The CDR3 bases are TGCAGTGCTAGTTACCCGGGACAGATTTCAAATTCACCCCTCCACTTT. As protein: CSASYPGQISNSPLHF.